Each of the 18 T cell receptor beta chains below was sequenced from the same sample in a study of blood T cell repertoires in COVID-19. Profiling relied on immunoSEQ multiplex PCR, and the TCRdb table lists in-frame clones only, not all of them. The sample gives around 150,000 clones, roughly 85% of which show up once; less than 3.5% is in the top ten. The sample comprised peripheral blood. The receptors here all came from a human donor with acute or convalescent COVID-19. The donor label of this sample is uncertain.

This chain connects TRBV19 to TRBJ1-1; D may be TRBD1 (5 bases). The germline gives CDR1 LNHDA, CDR2 SQIVND (reference sequence). The CDR3 has 14 amino acids. V was pared by 3 bases and J by 6 bases, with 14 bases between. The CDR3 loop is CASSIQGRVPEAFF. The CDR3 DNA reads as TGTGCCAGTAGTATTCAGGGTAGGGTCCCTGAAGCTTTCTTT. Based on the CDR3 plus reference TRBV19 and TRBJ1-1, the full variable domain is DGGITQSPKYLFRKEGQNVTLSCEQNLNHDAMYWYRQDPGQGLRLIYYSQIVNDFQKGDIAEGYSVSREKKESFPLTVTSAQKNPTAFYLCASSIQGRVPEAFFGQGTRLTVV.

The chain recombines TRBV19 with TRBJ1-2; maybe TRBD1 (5 bases). Trimming stripped 6 bases from V and 5 bases from J, with 16 bases between. Germline-derived CDR1 and CDR2 are LNHDA and SQIVND (reference sequence). The CDR3 contains 14 residues. The CDR3 DNA reads TGTGCCAGTAGCCAACAGGCCGTAACTTATGGCTACACCTTC. It encodes CASSQQAVTYGYTF.

The V gene is TRBV3-1 (or the pseudogene TRBV3-2), the J gene TRBJ1-3, with 11 bases identical to TRBD1. This CDR3 comprises 15 residues. Germline loops: CDR1 LGHDT, CDR2 YNNKEL (reference sequence). The V segment lost 6 bases and the J segment 3 bases; nucleotides outside the gene matches: 4. The CDR3 spells CASRTGTGGGNTIYF. In DNA, the CDR3 is TGTGCCAGCAGAACCGGGACAGGGGGTGGAAACACCATATATTTT.

This sequence joins TRBV14 and TRBJ2-7; perhaps TRBD1 as D (7 bases). Germline lookup yields CDR1 SGHDN and CDR2 FVKESK. The CDR3 length is 15 residues. V was cut by 6 bases and J by 3 bases, with 18 bases left in between. The CDR3 protein is CASSPKDREDYEQYF. The CDR3 coding sequence is TGTGCCAGCAGTCCTAAAGACAGGGAGGACTACGAGCAGTACTTC.

V is TRBV18 and J is TRBJ2-4; 8 nucleotides match TRBD1. The CDR3 is 18 amino acids. V gave up 3 bases and J gave up 6 bases; unmatched junction bases: 16. CDR1 KGHSH and CDR2 LQKENI come from the germline V gene. CDR3 sequence reads: CASSPIDAQGARGNIQYF. The CDR3 nucleotides are TGTGCCAGCTCACCGATTGACGCGCAGGGGGCGCGGGGAAACATTCAGTACTTC.

The rearrangement uses TRBV9 and TRBJ2-1, with TRBD2 matching over 11 bases. There are 18 residues in the CDR3. Per the germline V gene, CDR1 is SGDLS and CDR2 is YYNGEE. J lost 5 bases, V lost 0 bases, and 10 bases had no gene match. For the CDR3, the DNA is TGTGCCAGCAGCGTAGCCGGCATTCTAGCGGGGGGTAACAATGAGCAGTTCTTC. Encoded protein: CASSVAGILAGGNNEQFF.

This clone was seen a single time. V and J are TRBV28 and TRBJ2-7; 11 bases are shared with TRBD2. The CDR3 is 15 residues long. V trimming: 5 bases; J trimming: 3 bases; junction bases outside the gene matches: 6. From germline, CDR1 is MDHEN and CDR2 SYDVKM. The CDR3 coding sequence is TGTGCCAGCAGTGCAGCACTAGCGGGAGTCTACGAGCAGTACTTC. It translates to CASSAALAGVYEQYF.

The V and J genes are TRBV30 and TRBJ1-2, with 12 bases matching TRBD1. Germline V lookup: CDR1 GTSNPN, CDR2 SVGIG (reference sequence). With 3 bases clipped from V and 8 bases from J, the junction kept 13 bases outside the gene matches. The CDR3 is 16 residues long. CDR3 sequence reads: CAWSDRDRGRVRGYTF. The CDR3 region has the DNA TGTGCCTGGAGCGACCGGGACAGGGGGCGCGTGAGAGGCTACACCTTC. Together with reference TRBV30 and TRBJ1-2, the CDR3 gives the full variable domain: SQTIHQWPATLVQPVGSPLSLECTVEGTSNPNLYWYRQAAGRGLQLLFYSVGIGQISSEVPQNLSASRPQDRQFILSSKKLLLSDSGFYLCAWSDRDRGRVRGYTFGSGTRLTVV.

This chain links TRBV2 with TRBJ1-1; possible D gene TRBD1, 6 bases. The CDR3 loop spans 14 amino acids. The V gene lost 6 bases and the J gene lost 5 bases, with 16 bases spanning the gap. Per the germline V gene, CDR1 is SNHLY and CDR2 is FYNNEI. CDR3 residues: CASRMGHLGTEAFF. The CDR3 DNA reads as TGTGCCAGCAGAATGGGACATCTGGGGACTGAAGCTTTCTTT. Using reference TRBV2 and TRBJ1-1 for the parts outside the CDR3, the full variable domain is EPEVTQTPSHQVTQMGQEVILRCVPISNHLYFYWYRQILGQKVEFLVSFYNNEISEKSEIFDDQFSVERPDGSNFTLKIRSTKLEDSAMYFCASRMGHLGTEAFFGQGTRLTVV.

J is TRBJ2-7 and V is TRBV14, with a possible D match to TRBD1 (5 bases). This CDR3 has 15 residues. Germline lookup yields CDR1 SGHDN and CDR2 FVKESK. The V gene lost 1 base and the J gene lost 9 bases, with 19 bases spanning the gap. CDR3 loop: CASSQGKPPAQGQYF. The CDR3 coding sequence is TGTGCCAGCAGCCAAGGCAAGCCCCCGGCTCAGGGGCAGTACTTC.

V usage is TRBV24-1 and J usage is TRBJ1-2; 8 bases are a match to TRBD1. CDR1 is KGHDR, CDR2 SFDVKD, per germline. The CDR3 length is 13 residues. V was clipped by 3 bases and J by 6 bases; unmatched bases: 2. The CDR3 here is CATSDGTGDGYTF. The CDR3 nucleotides are TGTGCCACCAGTGATGGGACAGGTGATGGCTACACCTTC.

The V call is TRBV6-5, the J call TRBJ2-5, with 13 bases lining up with TRBD2. This CDR3 is built from 15 residues. The J segment lost 5 bases and the V segment lost 0 bases, leaving 0 bases of the junction unmatched. Per germline, CDR1 MNHEY and CDR2 SVGAGI. Here the CDR3 reads CASSYSTSGGETQYF. As DNA, the CDR3 is TGTGCCAGCAGTTACTCGACTAGCGGGGGGGAGACCCAGTACTTC.

CDR3 sequence: CASSLGTGGETQYF. The CDR3 bases are TGTGCCAGCAGCTTAGGGACAGGAGGAGAGACCCAGTACTTC. The chain couples TRBV11-3 to TRBJ2-5; TRBD1 agrees at 7 bases. With V trimmed by 1 base and J by 4 bases, 3 bases remained unmatched. Germline V gives CDR1 SGHNT, CDR2 YENEEA. CDR3 size: 14 residues.

The rearrangement uses TRBV6-5 and TRBJ2-1; 9 bases match TRBD1. The CDR3 has 15 amino acids. Unmatched junction bases numbered 12, after V lost 9 bases and J lost 6 bases. From germline, CDR1 is MNHEY and CDR2 SVGAGI. In nucleotides, the CDR3 is TGTGCCAGTAAGATCCCGGGACAGGGAATCAATGAGCAGTTCTTC. It translates to CASKIPGQGINEQFF.

V gene TRBV6-5 combines with J gene TRBJ2-3; TRBD1 agrees at 9 bases. J was trimmed by 7 bases and V by 4 bases; bases with no gene match: 6. The CDR3 runs to 14 residues. Germline-derived CDR1 and CDR2 are MNHEY and SVGAGI. The CDR3 protein is CASSSGTGSHTQYF. The CDR3, as DNA: TGTGCCAGCAGTTCCGGGACAGGGAGCCATACGCAGTATTTT.

This chain joins TRBV5-1 and TRBJ1-1; weak D call: TRBD1 (5 bases). Trimming removed 4 bases at V and 3 bases at J, with 13 bases between. The CDR3 extends over 14 amino acids. Germline CDR1 reads SGHRS; CDR2 reads YFSETQ. The CDR3 reads CASSRSGGDTEAFF. The DNA for the CDR3 is TGCGCCAGCAGCCGTTCAGGAGGGGACACTGAAGCTTTCTTT.

V is TRBV3-1 (or the pseudogene TRBV3-2) and J is TRBJ1-2, with 7 nucleotides matching TRBD1. Germline lookup yields CDR1 LGHDT and CDR2 YNNKEL (reference sequence). V shed 1 base, J shed 4 bases, and the junction held 6 bases outside the gene matches. This CDR3 has 15 residues. The CDR3 region is CASSQVGQLSYGYTF. CDR3 sequence (DNA): TGTGCCAGCAGCCAAGTGGGACAGCTTTCCTATGGCTACACCTTC.

The sample holds one count of this clone. J is TRBJ2-5 and V is TRBV5-6, with 10 bases lining up with TRBD2. V dropped 3 bases and J dropped 4; count of bases not matched to a gene: 9. Germline V gene data show CDR1 as SGHDT and CDR2 as YYEEEE. The CDR3 loop spans 16 amino acids. The CDR3 spells CASSSRRGLARETQYF. DNA of the CDR3: TGTGCCAGCAGCTCCCGAAGGGGACTAGCGAGAGAGACCCAGTACTTC.